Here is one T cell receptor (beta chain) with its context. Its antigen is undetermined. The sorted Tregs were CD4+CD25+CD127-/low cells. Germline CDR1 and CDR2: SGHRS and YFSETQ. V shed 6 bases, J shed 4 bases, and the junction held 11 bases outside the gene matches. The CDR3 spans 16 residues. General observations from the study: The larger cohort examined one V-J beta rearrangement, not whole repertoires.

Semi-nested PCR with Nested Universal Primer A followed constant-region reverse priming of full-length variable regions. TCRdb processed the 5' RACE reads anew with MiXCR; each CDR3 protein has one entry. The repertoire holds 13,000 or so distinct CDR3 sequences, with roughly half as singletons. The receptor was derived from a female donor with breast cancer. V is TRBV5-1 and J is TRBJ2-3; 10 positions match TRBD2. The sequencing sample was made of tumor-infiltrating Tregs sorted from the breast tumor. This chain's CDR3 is CASNPKLAGTSDTQYF. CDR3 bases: TGCGCCAGCAACCCCAAACTAGCGGGGACTTCAGATACGCAGTATTTT.